This TCR beta chain appears in the sequencing data of a study of blood T cell repertoires in COVID-19. Study as a whole: COVID-19 samples, acute and convalescent, were from the United States, Italy and Spain. PBMCs, B-cell-depleted T cells, or T cells were the source of the cDNA or gDNA that made up the material.

With V trimmed by 4 bases and J by 10 bases, 10 bases remained unmatched. CDR3 length: 14 residues. CDR1 is SGHDT and CDR2 is YYEEEE in the germline V gene. Original processing notes: Amplified reference gene primers provided the basis for estimating nucleated cell counts. The data were produced by immunoSEQ multiplex PCR, yet TCRdb's version contains in-frame clones alone and is incomplete. V and J calls and clone size are those listed in that table; D and trimming were worked out from the DNA. This table holds about 100,000 clones, around four fifths found once. The receptor was isolated from a man aged 70 or older with active or convalescent COVID-19. The specimen was peripheral blood. The chain joins TRBV5-6 to TRBJ2-1, with 8 bases fitting TRBD1. CDR3: CASSPGTGHREQFF. The CDR3 region has the DNA TGTGCCAGCAGCCCCGGGACAGGTCACAGAGAGCAGTTCTTC.